The T cell receptor (beta chain) under discussion was sequenced for a study of T cell changes during pregnancy in multiple sclerosis. This clone has more than one count but fewer than ten. The CDR3 consists of 13 residues. Trimming took off 7 bases at V and 2 bases at J, with 9 bases between the two ends. In germline, CDR1 is LNHDA, CDR2 SQIVND (reference sequence). Measured with immunoSEQ multiplex PCR; TCRdb has only the in-frame clones, and not every one. The sample gives tens of thousands of clones, 85% to 90% of which show up once; 8% to 9.5% is in the top ten. Sequencing was performed on peripheral blood, taken after pregnancy. The TCR comes from a female donor in good health, enrolled as a control in a pregnancy study. This chain joins TRBV19 and TRBJ2-1; perhaps TRBD1 as D (6 bases). CDR3 DNA: TGTGCCAGTATCGGACAGCCCTACAATGAGCAGTTCTTC. The encoded protein is CASIGQPYNEQFF.